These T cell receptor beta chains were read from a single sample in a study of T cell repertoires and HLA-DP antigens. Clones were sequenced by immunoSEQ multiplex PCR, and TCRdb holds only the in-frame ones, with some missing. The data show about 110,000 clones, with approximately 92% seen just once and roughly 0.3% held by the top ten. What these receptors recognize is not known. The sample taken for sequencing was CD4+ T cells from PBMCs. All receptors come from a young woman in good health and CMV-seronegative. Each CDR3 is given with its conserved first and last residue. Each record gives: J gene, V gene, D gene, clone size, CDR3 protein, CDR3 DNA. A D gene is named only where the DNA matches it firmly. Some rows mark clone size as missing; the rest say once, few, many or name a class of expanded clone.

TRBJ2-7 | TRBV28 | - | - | CASSLPGRSSYEQYF | TGTGCCAGCAGTTTGCCGGGTAGAAGCTCCTACGAGCAGTACTTC
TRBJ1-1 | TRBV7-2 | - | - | CASSLPGRSFEAFF | TGTGCCAGCAGTCTCCCGGGACGGAGTTTCGAAGCTTTCTTT
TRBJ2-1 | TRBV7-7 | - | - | CASSSTTGGSYNEQFF | TGTGCTAGCAGCTCCACGACCGGGGGATCCTACAATGAGCAGTTCTTC
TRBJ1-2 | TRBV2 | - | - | CASSDGDGYGYTF | TGTGCCAGCAGTGACGGGGACGGCTATGGCTACACCTTC
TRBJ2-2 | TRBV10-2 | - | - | CASRPEERAGNTGELFF | TGCGCCAGCAGACCGGAGGAGAGGGCAGGGAACACCGGGGAGCTGTTTTTT
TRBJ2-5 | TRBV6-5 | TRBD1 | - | CASTRTGAYQETQYF | TGTGCCAGCACCAGGACAGGGGCCTACCAAGAGACCCAGTACTTC
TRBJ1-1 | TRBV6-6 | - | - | CASSYPKGNTEAFF | TGTGCCAGCAGTTACCCGAAGGGGAACACTGAAGCTTTCTTT
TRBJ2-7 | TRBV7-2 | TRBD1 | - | CASSLYGTGVYEQYF | TGTGCCAGCAGCTTATATGGGACAGGGGTCTACGAGCAGTACTTC
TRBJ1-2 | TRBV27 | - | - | CASSLKYGQNYGYTF | TGTGCCAGCAGTTTAAAGTACGGTCAGAACTATGGCTACACCTTC
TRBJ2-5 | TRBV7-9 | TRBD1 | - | CASSSSLIGQGRETQYF | TGTGCCAGCAGCTCTTCCTTGATCGGACAGGGGAGGGAGACCCAGTACTTC
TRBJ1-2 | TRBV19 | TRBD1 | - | CASSKWDRGRLYGYTF | TGTGCCAGTAGTAAGTGGGACAGGGGGCGACTCTATGGCTACACCTTC
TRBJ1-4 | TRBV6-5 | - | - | CASSSGRVGEKLFF | TGTGCCAGCAGTTCAGGCAGGGTGGGTGAAAAACTGTTTTTT
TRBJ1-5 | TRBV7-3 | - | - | CASSFDLGQPQHF | TGTGCCAGCAGCTTCGACCTCGGGCAGCCCCAGCATTTT
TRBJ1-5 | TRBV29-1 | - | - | CSARTGLGQPQHF | TGCAGCGCCCGAACAGGGCTAGGACAGCCCCAGCATTTT
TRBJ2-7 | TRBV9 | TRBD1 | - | CASSATGGAREQYF | TGTGCCAGCAGCGCTACAGGGGGCGCGCGGGAGCAGTACTTC
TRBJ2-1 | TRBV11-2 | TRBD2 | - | CASSLGLAGGLNEQFF | TGTGCCAGCAGCTTAGGACTAGCGGGAGGTCTAAATGAGCAGTTCTTC
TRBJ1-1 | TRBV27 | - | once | CASSVKKQGALLEAFF | TGTGCCAGCAGTGTCAAGAAGCAGGGCGCCCTTCTTGAAGCTTTCTTT
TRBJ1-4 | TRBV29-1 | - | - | CSVATGPEAEKLFF | TGCAGCGTTGCCACCGGACCGGAGGCTGAAAAACTGTTTTTT
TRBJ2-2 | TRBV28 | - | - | CASSSQGTNTGELFF | TGTGCCAGCAGTTCACAGGGCACAAACACCGGGGAGCTGTTTTTT
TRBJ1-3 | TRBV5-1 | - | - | CASSPDEAGNTIYF | TGCGCCAGCAGCCCGGACGAGGCTGGAAACACCATATATTTT
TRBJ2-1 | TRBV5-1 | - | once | CASSLDTDSYNEQFF | TGCGCCAGCAGCTTGGACACCGATTCCTACAATGAGCAGTTCTTC
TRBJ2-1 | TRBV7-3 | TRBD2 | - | CASSLTREAYNEQFF | TGTGCCAGCAGCTTAACACGGGAGGCTTACAATGAGCAGTTCTTC
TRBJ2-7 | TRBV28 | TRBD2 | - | CASSPAGGSVNEQYF | TGTGCCAGCAGTCCAGCGGGAGGGTCGGTCAACGAGCAGTACTTC
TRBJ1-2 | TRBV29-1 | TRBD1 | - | CSLDRGYGYTF | TGCAGCTTGGACAGGGGCTATGGCTACACCTTC
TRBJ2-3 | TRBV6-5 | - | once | CASSRFVYTDTQYF | TGTGCCAGCAGTCGCTTTGTGTACACAGATACGCAGTATTTT
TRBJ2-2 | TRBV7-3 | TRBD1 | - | CASSSMDRGTGELFF | TGTGCCAGCAGCTCAATGGACAGGGGGACCGGGGAGCTGTTTTTT
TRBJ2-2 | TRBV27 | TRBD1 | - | CASSSDRGFSGELFF | TGTGCCAGCAGTTCGGACAGGGGGTTCTCCGGGGAGCTGTTTTTT
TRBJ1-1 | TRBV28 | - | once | CASSLRGWDTEAFF | TGTGCCAGCAGTTTAAGGGGGTGGGACACTGAAGCTTTCTTT
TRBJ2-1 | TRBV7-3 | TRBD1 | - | CASSSKGAASSYNEQFF | TGTGCCAGCAGCTCTAAGGGGGCTGCCAGCTCCTACAATGAGCAGTTCTTC
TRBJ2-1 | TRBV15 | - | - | CATSGRQISPNEQFF | TGTGCCACCAGCGGGAGACAGATCTCTCCCAATGAGCAGTTCTTC
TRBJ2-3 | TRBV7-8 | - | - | CASSLTTSGDTQYF | TGTGCCAGCAGCTTAACGACCTCAGGAGATACGCAGTATTTT
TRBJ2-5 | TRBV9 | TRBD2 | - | CASSVEASGSTRHKETQYF | TGTGCCAGCAGCGTAGAGGCTAGCGGGAGCACGAGGCATAAAGAGACCCAGTACTTC
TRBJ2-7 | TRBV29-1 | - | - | CSVAGQYEQYF | TGCAGCGTGGCGGGACAGTACGAGCAGTACTTC
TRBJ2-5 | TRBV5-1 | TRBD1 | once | CASRIPGQGTTQYF | TGCGCCAGCCGTATACCGGGACAGGGTACGACCCAGTACTTC
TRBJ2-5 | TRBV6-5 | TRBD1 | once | CASSRGDRETQYF | TGTGCCAGCAGTAGAGGGGACAGAGAGACCCAGTACTTC
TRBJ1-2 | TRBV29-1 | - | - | CSVPNPLNYGYTF | TGCAGCGTTCCTAACCCCCTCAACTATGGCTACACCTTC
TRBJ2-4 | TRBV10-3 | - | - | CAISARVGIQYF | TGTGCCATCAGCGCTAGGGTTGGCATTCAGTACTTC
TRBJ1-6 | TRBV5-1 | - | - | CASSLAGSYNSPLHF | TGCGCCAGCAGCTTGGCGGGATCCTATAATTCACCCCTCCACTTT
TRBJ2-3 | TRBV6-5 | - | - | CASSSLTDTQYF | TGTGCCAGCAGTTCCCTGACAGATACGCAGTATTTT
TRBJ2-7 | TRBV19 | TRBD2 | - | CASSILAGDHEQYF | TGTGCCAGTAGTATCCTAGCGGGAGACCACGAGCAGTACTTC
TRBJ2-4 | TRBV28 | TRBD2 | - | CASSLGGPKNIQYF | TGTGCCAGCAGTTTGGGAGGGCCCAAAAACATTCAGTACTTC
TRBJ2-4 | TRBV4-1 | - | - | CASSHPGGAVLKNIQYF | TGCGCCAGCAGCCACCCTGGGGGTGCGGTACTAAAAAACATTCAGTACTTC
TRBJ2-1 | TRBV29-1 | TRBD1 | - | CSVSRDRVENPIF | TGCAGCGTTAGTCGTGACAGGGTCGAAAATCCAATCTTC
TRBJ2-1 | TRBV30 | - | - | CAWSKAFSSAIYNEQFF | TGTGCCTGGAGTAAGGCCTTCTCCAGCGCTATTTACAATGAGCAGTTCTTC
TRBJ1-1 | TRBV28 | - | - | CASRVNRAMGTEAFF | TGTGCCAGCAGAGTCAACAGGGCAATGGGGACTGAAGCTTTCTTT
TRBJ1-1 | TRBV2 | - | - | CANRDTSNTEAFF | TGTGCCAACCGGGACACATCGAACACTGAAGCTTTCTTT
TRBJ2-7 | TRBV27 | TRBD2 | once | CASSYHTQRGRPYEQYF | TGTGCCAGCAGTTACCACACCCAGCGGGGAAGACCCTACGAGCAGTACTTC
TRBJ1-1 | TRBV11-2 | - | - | CASSSTIGARAFF | TGTGCCAGCAGCTCCACGATAGGGGCCCGGGCTTTCTTT
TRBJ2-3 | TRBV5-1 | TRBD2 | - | CASSSRGGSDTQYF | TGCGCCAGCAGCTCCCGGGGGGGCTCAGATACGCAGTATTTT
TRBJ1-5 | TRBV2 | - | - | CASSEGIRQPQHF | TGTGCCAGCAGTGAAGGGATTAGGCAGCCCCAGCATTTT
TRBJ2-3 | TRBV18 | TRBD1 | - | CASSQGTAPDTQYF | TGTGCCAGCTCACAAGGGACAGCCCCCGATACGCAGTATTTT
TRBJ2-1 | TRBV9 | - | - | CASSPSPFTQSSYNEQFF | TGTGCCAGCAGCCCGAGCCCATTTACTCAGAGCTCCTACAATGAGCAGTTCTTC
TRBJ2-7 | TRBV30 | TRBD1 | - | CAWSSRVTGDYEQYF | TGTGCCTGGAGTAGTAGGGTGACAGGGGACTACGAGCAGTACTTC
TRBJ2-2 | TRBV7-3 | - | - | CASSPGDRTTGELFF | TGTGCCAGCAGCCCTGGGGACCGCACCACCGGGGAGCTGTTTTTT
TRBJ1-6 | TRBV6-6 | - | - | CASSYGRGSNSPLHF | TGTGCCAGCAGTTACGGTCGGGGCTCTAATTCACCCCTCCACTTT
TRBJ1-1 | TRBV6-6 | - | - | CASTSPGGTEAFF | TGTGCCAGCACCTCACCTGGGGGCACTGAAGCTTTCTTT
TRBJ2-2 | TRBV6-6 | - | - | CASSYQFSGDTGELFF | TGTGCCAGCAGTTACCAATTCTCCGGGGACACCGGGGAGCTGTTTTTT
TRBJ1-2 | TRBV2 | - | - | CASSEVRTALYGYTF | TGTGCCAGCAGTGAAGTAAGGACAGCTCTCTATGGCTACACCTTC
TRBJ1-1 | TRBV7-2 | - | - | CASSLAGYTEAFF | TGTGCCAGCAGCTTAGCGGGGTACACTGAAGCTTTCTTT
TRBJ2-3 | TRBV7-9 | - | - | CASRVKLRDTTTDTQYF | TGTGCCAGCAGAGTAAAACTTCGGGACACTACGACAGATACGCAGTATTTT